This TCR beta chain was profiled in a study of T cells in Graves' hyperthyroidism and ophthalmopathy. Study as a whole: Peripheral blood sampling occurred at initial diagnosis, before any treatment.

Trimming at V came to 6 bases and at J to 3 bases, leaving 6 bases not matched to a gene. The CDR3 contains 16 residues. Germline CDR1 is MNHNS and CDR2 is SASEGT. RNA transcripts gave rise to amplified TCR beta CDR3 regions. An initial round of RT-PCR targeting the TCR CDR3 relied on the HTBI primer set. Each CDR3 protein gets one entry after TCRdb re-called the multiplex PCR reads with MiXCR. The profile shows hundreds of thousands of distinct CDR3 sequences, 14% of them singletons. It was considered stable Graves' hyperthyroidism when ophthalmopathy did not progress within 18 months. For the diagnoses, clinical symptoms, serum thyroxine and TRAb, thyroid ultrasound and orbital computed tomography were used. The PBMCs were taken from about 10 ml of fresh peripheral blood.

The genes are TRBV6-1 and TRBJ2-2; 11 nucleotides line up with TRBD2. The TCR sequence derives from a young woman with Graves' hyperthyroidism. Sequenced material: blood. CDR3 region: CASRKLAGVDTGELFF. The DNA of the CDR3 is TGTGCCAGCAGGAAACTAGCGGGAGTCGACACCGGGGAGCTGTTTTTT.